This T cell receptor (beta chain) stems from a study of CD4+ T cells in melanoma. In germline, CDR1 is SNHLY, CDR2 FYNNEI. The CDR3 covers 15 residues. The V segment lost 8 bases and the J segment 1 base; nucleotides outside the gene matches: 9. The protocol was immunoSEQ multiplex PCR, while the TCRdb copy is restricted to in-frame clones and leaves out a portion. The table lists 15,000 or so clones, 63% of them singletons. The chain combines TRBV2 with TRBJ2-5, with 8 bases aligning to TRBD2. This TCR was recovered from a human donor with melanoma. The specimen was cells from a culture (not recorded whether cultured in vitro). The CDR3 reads CASGVAGGTQETQYF. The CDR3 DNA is TGTGCCAGCGGGGTGGCGGGGGGCACCCAAGAGACCCAGTACTTC. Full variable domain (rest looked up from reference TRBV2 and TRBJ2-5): EPEVTQTPSHQVTQMGQEVILRCVPISNHLYFYWYRQILGQKVEFLVSFYNNEISEKSEIFDDQFSVERPDGSNFTLKIRSTKLEDSAMYFCASGVAGGTQETQYFGPGTRLLVL.